This TCR beta chain was found in a study of cytomegalovirus exposure and HLA in healthy donors. Whole-study context: The 120 validation repertoires matched the approximately 670 first-cohort repertoires in platform, a later analysis reported. Study observations and caveats: TCR beta chains numbering about 160 were designated cytomegalovirus-associated. Reported results showed that the classifier diagnosed cytomegalovirus status with high specificity and sensitivity.

Profiled with immunoSEQ multiplex PCR; TCRdb holds only in-frame clones, not every one. The sample includes about 140,000 clones, 70% to 90% of them seen just once. Turning to this clone: No antigen is known for it.

The V gene lost 6 bases and the J gene lost 1 base, with 15 bases spanning the gap. Germline loops: CDR1 MNHNY, CDR2 SVGAGI (reference sequence). This CDR3 has 16 residues. This TCR derives from a man between 18 and 35 years old in good health and CMV-seronegative. V is TRBV6-6 and J is TRBJ2-2; tentatively, D is TRBD1 (6 bases). The sequenced material came from PBMCs. The CDR3 reads CASRGSRGQNTGELFF. The DNA of the CDR3 is TGTGCCAGCAGGGGATCTCGGGGACAGAACACCGGGGAGCTGTTTTTT.